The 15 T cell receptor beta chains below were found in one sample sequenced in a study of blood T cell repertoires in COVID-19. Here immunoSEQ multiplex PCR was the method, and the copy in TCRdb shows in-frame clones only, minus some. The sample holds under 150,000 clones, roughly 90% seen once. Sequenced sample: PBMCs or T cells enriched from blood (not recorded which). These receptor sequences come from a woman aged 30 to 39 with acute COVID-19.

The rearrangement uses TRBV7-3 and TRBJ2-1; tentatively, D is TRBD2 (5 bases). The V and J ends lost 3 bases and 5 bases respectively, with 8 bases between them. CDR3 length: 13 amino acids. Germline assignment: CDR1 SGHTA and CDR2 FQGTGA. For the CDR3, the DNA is TGTGCCAGCAGCTTTACTAGAGACAATGAGCAGTTCTTC. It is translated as CASSFTRDNEQFF.

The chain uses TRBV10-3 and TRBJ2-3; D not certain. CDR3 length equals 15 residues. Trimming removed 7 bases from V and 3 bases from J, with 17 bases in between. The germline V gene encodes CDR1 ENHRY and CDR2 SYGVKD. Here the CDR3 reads CAIKTSPSETDTQYF. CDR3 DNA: TGTGCCATCAAAACGAGCCCAAGCGAGACAGATACGCAGTATTTT.

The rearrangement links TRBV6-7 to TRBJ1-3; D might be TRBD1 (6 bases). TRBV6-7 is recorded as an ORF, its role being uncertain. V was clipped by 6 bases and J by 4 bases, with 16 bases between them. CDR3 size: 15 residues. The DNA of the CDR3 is TGTGCCAGCAGATGCTCAGGGGAGAAGGGAAACACCATATATTTT. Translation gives CASRCSGEKGNTIYF.

CDR3 DNA: TGTGCCAGCAGTCCGGGGGATAACACTGAAGCTTTCTTT. Its protein product is CASSPGDNTEAFF. The chain employs TRBV6-2 or TRBV6-3 and TRBJ1-1, with a possible D match to TRBD1 (5 bases). V dropped 5 bases and J dropped 2 bases, with 9 bases sitting between them. The CDR3 totals 13 residues. In germline, CDR1 is MNHEY, CDR2 SVGEGT.

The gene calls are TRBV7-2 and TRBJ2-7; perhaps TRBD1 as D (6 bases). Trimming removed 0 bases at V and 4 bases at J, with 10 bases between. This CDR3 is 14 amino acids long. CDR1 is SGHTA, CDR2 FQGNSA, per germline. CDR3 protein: CASSLAQGWYEQYF. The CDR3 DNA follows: TGTGCCAGCAGCTTAGCGCAGGGGTGGTACGAGCAGTACTTC.

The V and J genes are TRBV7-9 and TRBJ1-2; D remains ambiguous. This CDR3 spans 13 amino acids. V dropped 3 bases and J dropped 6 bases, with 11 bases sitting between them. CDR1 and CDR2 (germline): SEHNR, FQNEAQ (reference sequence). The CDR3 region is CASSLRANDGYTF. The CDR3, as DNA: TGTGCCAGCAGCTTGAGGGCCAATGATGGCTACACCTTC.

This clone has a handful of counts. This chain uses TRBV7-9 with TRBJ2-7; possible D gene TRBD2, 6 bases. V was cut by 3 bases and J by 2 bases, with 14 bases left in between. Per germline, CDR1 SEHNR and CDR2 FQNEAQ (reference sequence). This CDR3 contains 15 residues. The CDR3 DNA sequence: TGTGCCAGCAGCTTCCCGGGACTTAAGGCCTACGAGCAGTACTTC. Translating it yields CASSFPGLKAYEQYF.

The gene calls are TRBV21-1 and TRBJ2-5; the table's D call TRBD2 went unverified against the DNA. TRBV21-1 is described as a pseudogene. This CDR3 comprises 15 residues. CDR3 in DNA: TGTGCCAGCAGCTCTAGCGGGAGGGCCTGGGAGACCCAGTACTTC. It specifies CASSSSGRAWETQYF.

CDR3 protein: CASSISGQNTYEQYF. CDR3 DNA: TGTGCCAGTAGTATCTCCGGACAGAACACTTACGAGCAGTACTTC. This chain uses TRBV19 with TRBJ2-7; TRBD1 is a possible D gene (6 bases). The germline V gene encodes CDR1 LNHDA and CDR2 SQIVND (reference sequence). This CDR3 spans 15 amino acids. With 3 bases removed from V and 4 bases from J, the gap between germline ends came to 16 bases.

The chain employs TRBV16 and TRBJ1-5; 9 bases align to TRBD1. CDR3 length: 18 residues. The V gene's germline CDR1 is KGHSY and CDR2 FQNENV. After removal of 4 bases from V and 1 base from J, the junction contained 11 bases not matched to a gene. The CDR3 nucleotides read TGTGCCAGCAGCCTATACAGGGGGCGCGGGGAAAGCAATCAGCCCCAGCATTTT. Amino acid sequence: CASSLYRGRGESNQPQHF.

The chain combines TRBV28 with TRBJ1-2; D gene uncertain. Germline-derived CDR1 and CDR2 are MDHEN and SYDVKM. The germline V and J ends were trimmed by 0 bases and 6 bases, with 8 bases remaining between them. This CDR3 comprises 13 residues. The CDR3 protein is CASSLWSADGYTF. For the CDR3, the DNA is TGTGCCAGCAGTTTATGGTCCGCGGATGGCTACACCTTC.

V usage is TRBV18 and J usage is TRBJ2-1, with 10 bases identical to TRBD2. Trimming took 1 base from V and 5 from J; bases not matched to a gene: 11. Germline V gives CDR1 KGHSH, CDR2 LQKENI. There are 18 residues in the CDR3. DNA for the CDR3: TGTGCCAGCTCACCACTCTTCCCTAGCGGGAGCGGGGACAATGAGCAGTTCTTC. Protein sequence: CASSPLFPSGSGDNEQFF.

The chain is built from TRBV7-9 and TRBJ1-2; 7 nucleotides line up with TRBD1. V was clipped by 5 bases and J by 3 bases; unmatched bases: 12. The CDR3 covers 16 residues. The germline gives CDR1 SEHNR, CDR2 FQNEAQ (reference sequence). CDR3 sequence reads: CASSASGLGTDYGYTF. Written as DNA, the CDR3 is TGTGCCAGCAGCGCCTCGGGGCTCGGGACAGACTATGGCTACACCTTC. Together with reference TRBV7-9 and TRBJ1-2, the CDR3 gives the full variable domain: DTGVSQNPRHKITKRGQNVTFRCDPISEHNRLYWYRQTLGQGPEFLTYFQNEAQLEKSRLLSDRFSAERPKGSFSTLEIQRTEQGDSAMYLCASSASGLGTDYGYTFGSGTRLTVV.

The CDR3 is CASSLSVGGGYGYTF. CDR3 sequence (DNA): TGTGCCAGCAGTTTATCGGTAGGGGGCGGCTATGGCTACACCTTC. This chain links TRBV28 with TRBJ1-2, with TRBD1 matching over 7 bases. Germline assignment: CDR1 MDHEN and CDR2 SYDVKM. The CDR3 consists of 15 residues. V trimming: 1 base; J trimming: 4 bases; junction bases outside the gene matches: 6.

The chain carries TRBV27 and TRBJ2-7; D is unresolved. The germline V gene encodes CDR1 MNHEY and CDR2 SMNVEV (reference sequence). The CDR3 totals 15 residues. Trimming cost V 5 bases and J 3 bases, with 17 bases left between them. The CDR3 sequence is CASSQSNPRHYEQYF. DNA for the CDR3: TGTGCCAGCAGTCAATCGAACCCGCGACACTACGAGCAGTACTTC.